This T cell receptor (beta chain) came from a study of blood T cell repertoires in COVID-19. At the level of the study: The study drew acute and convalescent COVID-19 samples from the United States, Italy and Spain.

TCRdb's copy holds only in-frame clones and misses some; the assay was immunoSEQ multiplex PCR. Of approximately 200,000 clones listed, about nine tenths are singletons. The CDR3 contains 14 residues. With V trimmed by 0 bases and J by 4 bases, 2 bases remained unmatched. Germline V CDR1 and CDR2: LNHNV, YYDKDF (reference sequence). Specimen: PBMCs or T cells enriched from blood (not recorded which). This receptor was obtained from a man aged 25-45 years in a cohort exposed to, infected with or recovered from COVID-19 (not recorded which). The rearrangement links TRBV15 to TRBJ1-2; 7 bases map to TRBD1. The CDR3 sequence: CATSREGGGYGYTF. In DNA form, the CDR3 reads TGTGCCACCAGCAGAGAAGGGGGCGGCTATGGCTACACCTTC.